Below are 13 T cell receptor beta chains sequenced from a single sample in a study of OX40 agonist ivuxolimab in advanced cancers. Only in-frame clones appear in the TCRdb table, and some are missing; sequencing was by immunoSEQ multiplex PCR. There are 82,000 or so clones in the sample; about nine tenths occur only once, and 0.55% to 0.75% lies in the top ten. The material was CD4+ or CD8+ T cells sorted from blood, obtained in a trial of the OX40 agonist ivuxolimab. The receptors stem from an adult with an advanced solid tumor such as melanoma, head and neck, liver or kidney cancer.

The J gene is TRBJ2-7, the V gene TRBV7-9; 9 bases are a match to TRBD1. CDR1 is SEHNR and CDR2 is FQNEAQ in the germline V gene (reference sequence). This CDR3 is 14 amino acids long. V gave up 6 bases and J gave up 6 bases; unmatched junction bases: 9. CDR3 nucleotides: TGTGCCAGCAGGCAACAGGGGGCATCGAGCGAGCAGTACTTC. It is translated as CASRQQGASSEQYF.

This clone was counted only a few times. The CDR3 region is CASSTLGDEKLFF. As DNA, the CDR3 is TGTGCCAGTAGTACTTTGGGGGATGAAAAACTGTTTTTT. The V gene is TRBV19, the J gene TRBJ1-4; the D gene is possibly TRBD1 (5 bases). The CDR3 has 13 amino acids. The germline V and J ends were trimmed by 4 bases and 6 bases, with 9 bases remaining between them. Germline CDR1 LNHDA, CDR2 SQIVND (reference sequence).

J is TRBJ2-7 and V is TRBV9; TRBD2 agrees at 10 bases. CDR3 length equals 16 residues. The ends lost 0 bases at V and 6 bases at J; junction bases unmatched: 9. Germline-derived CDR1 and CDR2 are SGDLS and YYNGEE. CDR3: CASSVGASGSLVEQYF. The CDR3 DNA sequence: TGTGCCAGCAGCGTAGGGGCTAGCGGGAGTCTGGTCGAGCAGTACTTC.

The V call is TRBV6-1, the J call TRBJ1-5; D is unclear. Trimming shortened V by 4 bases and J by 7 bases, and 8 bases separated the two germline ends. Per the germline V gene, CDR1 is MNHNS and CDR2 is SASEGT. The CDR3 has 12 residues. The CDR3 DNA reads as TGTGCCAGCAGTGGGGCGGGGCAGCCCCAGCATTTT. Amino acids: CASSGAGQPQHF.

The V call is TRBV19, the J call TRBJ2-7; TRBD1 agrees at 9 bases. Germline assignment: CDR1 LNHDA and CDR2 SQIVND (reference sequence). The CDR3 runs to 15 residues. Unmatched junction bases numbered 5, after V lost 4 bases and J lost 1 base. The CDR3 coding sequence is TGTGCCAGTAGTAATCCAGGGACAGGGTCCTACGAGCAGTACTTC. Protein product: CASSNPGTGSYEQYF.

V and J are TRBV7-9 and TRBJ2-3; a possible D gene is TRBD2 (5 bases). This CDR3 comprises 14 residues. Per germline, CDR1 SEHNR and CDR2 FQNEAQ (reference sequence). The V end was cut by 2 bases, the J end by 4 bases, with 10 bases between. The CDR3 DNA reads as TGTGCCAGCAGCTTATGGCTAGCCCCAGATACGCAGTATTTT. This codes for CASSLWLAPDTQYF.

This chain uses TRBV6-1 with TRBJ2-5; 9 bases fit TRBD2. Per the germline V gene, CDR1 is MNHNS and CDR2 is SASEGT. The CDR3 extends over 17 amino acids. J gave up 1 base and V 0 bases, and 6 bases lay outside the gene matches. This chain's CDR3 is CASSEAGGGGSQETQYF. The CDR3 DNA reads TGTGCCAGCAGTGAAGCCGGCGGGGGGGGTTCCCAAGAGACCCAGTACTTC.

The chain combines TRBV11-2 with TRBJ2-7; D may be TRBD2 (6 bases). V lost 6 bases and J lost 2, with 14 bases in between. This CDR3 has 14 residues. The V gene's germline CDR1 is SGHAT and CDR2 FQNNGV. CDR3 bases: TGTGCCAGCAGTCTTCTCGCGGGACCCTACGAGCAGTACTTC. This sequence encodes CASSLLAGPYEQYF.

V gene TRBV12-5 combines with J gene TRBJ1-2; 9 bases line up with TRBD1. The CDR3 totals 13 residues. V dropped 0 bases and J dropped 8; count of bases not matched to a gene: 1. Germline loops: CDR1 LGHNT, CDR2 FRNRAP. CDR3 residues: CASGLVTGGGYTF. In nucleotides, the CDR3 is TGTGCTAGTGGTTTGGTTACAGGGGGCGGCTACACCTTC.

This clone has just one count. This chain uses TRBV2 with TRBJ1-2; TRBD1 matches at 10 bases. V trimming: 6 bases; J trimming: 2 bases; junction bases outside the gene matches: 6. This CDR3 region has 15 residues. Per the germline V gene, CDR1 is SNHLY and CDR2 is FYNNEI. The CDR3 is CASSRTGGENYGYTF. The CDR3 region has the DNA TGTGCCAGCAGCCGGACAGGGGGAGAAAACTATGGCTACACCTTC.

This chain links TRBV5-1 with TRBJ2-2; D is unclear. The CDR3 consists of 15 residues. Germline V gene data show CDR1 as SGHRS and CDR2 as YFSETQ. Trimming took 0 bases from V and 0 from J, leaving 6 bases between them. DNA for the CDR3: TGCGCCAGCAGCTTGGACAGCGCGAACACCGGGGAGCTGTTTTTT. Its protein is CASSLDSANTGELFF.

The CDR3 DNA sequence: TGTGCCAGCAATGTCTACGAGCAGTACTTC. Its translation is CASNVYEQYF. This chain joins TRBV27 and TRBJ2-7; D gene uncertain. Germline assignment: CDR1 MNHEY and CDR2 SMNVEV (reference sequence). Trimming took 7 bases from V and 3 from J, leaving 4 bases between them. CDR3 length equals 10 residues.

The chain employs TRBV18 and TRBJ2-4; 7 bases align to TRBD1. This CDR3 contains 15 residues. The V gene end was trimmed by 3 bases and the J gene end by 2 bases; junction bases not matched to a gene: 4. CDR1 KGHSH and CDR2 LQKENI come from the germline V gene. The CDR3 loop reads CASSPLQGTKNIQYF. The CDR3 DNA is TGTGCCAGCTCACCTCTACAGGGGACCAAAAACATTCAGTACTTC. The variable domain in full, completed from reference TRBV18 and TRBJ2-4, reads NAGVMQNPRHLVRRRGQEARLRCSPMKGHSHVYWYRQLPEEGLKFMVYLQKENIIDESGMPKERFSAEFPKEGPSILRIQQVVRGDSAAYFCASSPLQGTKNIQYFGAGTRLSVL.